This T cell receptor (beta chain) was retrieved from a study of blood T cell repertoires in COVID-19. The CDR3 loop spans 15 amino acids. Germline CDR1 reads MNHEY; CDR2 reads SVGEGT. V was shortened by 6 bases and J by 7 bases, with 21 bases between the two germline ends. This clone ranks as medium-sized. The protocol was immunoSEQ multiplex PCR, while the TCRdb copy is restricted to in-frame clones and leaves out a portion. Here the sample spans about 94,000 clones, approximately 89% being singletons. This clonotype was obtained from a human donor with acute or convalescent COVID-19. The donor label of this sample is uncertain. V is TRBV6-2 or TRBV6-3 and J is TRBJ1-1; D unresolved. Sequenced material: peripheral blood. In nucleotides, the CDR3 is TGTGCCAGCAGCGCAGCGGATAACCTTATTCTTGAAGCTTTCTTT. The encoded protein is CASSAADNLILEAFF.